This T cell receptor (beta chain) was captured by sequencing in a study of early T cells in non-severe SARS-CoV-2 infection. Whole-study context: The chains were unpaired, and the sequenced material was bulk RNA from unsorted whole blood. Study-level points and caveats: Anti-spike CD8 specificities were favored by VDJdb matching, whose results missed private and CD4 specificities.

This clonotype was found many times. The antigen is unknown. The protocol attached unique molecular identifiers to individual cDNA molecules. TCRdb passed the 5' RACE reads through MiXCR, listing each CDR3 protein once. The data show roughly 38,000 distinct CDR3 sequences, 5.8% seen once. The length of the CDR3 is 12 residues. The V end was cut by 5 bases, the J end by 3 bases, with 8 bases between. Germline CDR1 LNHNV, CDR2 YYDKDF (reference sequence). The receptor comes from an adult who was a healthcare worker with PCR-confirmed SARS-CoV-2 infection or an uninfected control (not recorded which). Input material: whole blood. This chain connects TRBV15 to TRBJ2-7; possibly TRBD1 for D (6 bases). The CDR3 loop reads CATSAQGYEQYF. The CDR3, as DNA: TGTGCCACCAGCGCACAGGGCTACGAGCAGTACTTC.